Included here is one TCR beta chain sequence, with context. The CDR3 consists of 14 residues. CDR1 is DFQATT and CDR2 is SNEGSKA in the germline V gene (reference sequence). V was shortened by 3 bases and J by 2 bases, with 13 bases between the two germline ends. This record comes from a study of blood T cell repertoires in COVID-19. The wider study: Sites in the United States, Italy and Spain provided acute and convalescent COVID-19 samples.

In the authors' methods: Reference gene primer amplification in the assay estimated nucleated cell counts. Assay used: immunoSEQ multiplex PCR; TCRdb lists only in-frame clones, some missing. D and trimming come from the DNA, and the V and J calls and clone size come from that table. This sample has 150,000 to 200,000 clones, with about 88% found just once. The chain has TRBV20-1 and TRBJ1-1; TRBD1 might be the D (5 bases). The source is a woman older than 75 in a cohort sampled during active or convalescent COVID-19. The sample comprised peripheral blood. CDR3 loop: CSASDSGGNTEAFF. CDR3 in DNA: TGCAGTGCTAGTGATTCCGGGGGTAACACTGAAGCTTTCTTT.